This TCR beta chain was sequenced in a study of CXCR3-negative and CXCR3-positive naive CD8 T cells. Findings and caveats of the study: More hydrophobic TRB CDR3s were found in CXCR3-positive naive cells than in CXCR3-negative naive cells. With surface CD5 comparable between naive subsets, TCR strength was estimated using properties derived from the TRB CDR3.

As to this clonotype: The target antigen is unknown.

UMI-labeled TRB cDNA libraries were prepared by 5' RACE. TCRdb reprocessed the 5' RACE reads and reports one entry per CDR3 protein, with no DNA. This sample's table has roughly 130,000 distinct CDR3 sequences. The sequenced sample consisted of naive CXCR3+ CD8+ T cells from blood. The subset denotes: CD45RO-CCR7+CD27+CD95- naive CD8+ T cells expressing CXCR3 (TNR3+). This receptor was identified in a human donor in good health. Some clones in this sample may be carry-over from other donors' samples.

CDR3 amino acids: CAASGRVGEQYF. The chain joins TRBV7-8 to TRBJ2-7; TCRdb indicates TRBD2, and absent DNA this call remains unverified. The CDR3 sequence is 12 residues long. CDR1 SGHVS and CDR2 FQNEAQ come from the germline V gene.